This T cell receptor beta chain is from a study of T cell changes during pregnancy in multiple sclerosis (dated by TCRdb to about 2019). Looking at the study overall: The study examined how the T cell repertoire changed over the course of pregnancy in women with multiple sclerosis.

Trimming costs V 3 bases and J 1 base, and their ends lie 9 bases apart. From a lookup of the germline V gene (reference sequence), CDR1 and CDR2 are GTSNPN and SVGIG. Including the terminal cysteine and phenylalanine, the CDR3 comprises 13 residues. CDR3 DNA is the only sequence kept; it has 39 bases, read in frame from the first base. This clone turned up a few times. Its antigen specificity is not known. No much larger clonotype is one base removed from it; base qualities were not supplied. Library preparation employed the immunoSEQ multiplex PCR assay. In TCRdb, the immuneACCESS table is reduced to in-frame sequences with V and J assigned. These tables do not hold every clone; where another copy was compared, an unresolved V gene accounts for under half, and the others remain unexplained. For this sample the table gives roughly 30,000 clones, of which 89% were detected only once. 0.45% to 0.7% of the sample is held by the ten biggest clonotypes.

This material consisted of CD4+ T cells from peripheral blood mononuclear cells, taken in the first trimester of pregnancy. The receptor comes from a female donor in good health, enrolled as a control in a pregnancy study. The chain is assembled from TRBV30 and TRBJ1-1; a weak D assignment points to TRBD1 (5 bases agree). The CDR3 region reads CAWRERGNTEAFF. The DNA sequence follows: TGTGCCTGGAGGGAAAGGGGGAACACTGAAGCTTTCTTT.